The text below deals with one T cell receptor beta chain. Produced via immunoSEQ multiplex PCR; TCRdb's table is partial and in-frame only. The sample contains about 1,500,000 clones, around 97% of which appear only once. Germline-derived CDR1 and CDR2 are KGHSH and LQKENI. Trimming took 0 bases from V and 5 from J, leaving 16 bases between them. This CDR3 is 16 amino acids long. This sample stems from a study of shared clonotypes between healthy human individuals. Study in general: CD4 naive and memory got three plates each, CD8 naive two, CD8 memory one.

The sequence came from a man aged 25 to 45 in good health. The J gene is TRBJ1-2, the V gene TRBV18; possibly TRBD1 for D (5 bases). The sequencing input was naive CD4+ T cells sorted from blood. The subset is: CD45RA+ positively selected. DNA of the CDR3: TGTGCCAGCTCACCACCGACGGTCAGGGCGACTTATGGCTACACCTTC. Amino acid sequence: CASSPPTVRATYGYTF.